This T cell receptor (beta chain) derives from a study of T cell responses to AZD1222 COVID-19 vaccine. Libraries were prepared by immunoSEQ multiplex PCR; TCRdb keeps only in-frame clonotypes and omits some of them. There are about 82,000 clones in the sample; 90% occur only once, and roughly 5% lies in the top ten. Study-wide findings and caveats: Reports indicate that nearly half of spike-specific TCRs are directed at unmutated variant regions. None of the repertoires were sampled until the peak T cell response had passed. Just a handful of AZD1222 recipients were seropositive at baseline.

This clone was recorded only once. Its antigen remains unidentified. Germline V gene sequence: CDR1 SGHAT, CDR2 FQNNGV. V lost 3 bases to trimming and J lost 2 bases, with 16 bases between them. This CDR3 contains 17 residues. The receptor was derived from an adult in good health. V gene TRBV11-2 combines with J gene TRBJ2-2; D perhaps matches TRBD2 (6 bases). Material: peripheral blood, obtained on day 0 of AZD1222 vaccination. The CDR3 DNA sequence: TGTGCCAGCAGCTTGGCCCCTGGGACTTTTAACACCGGGGAGCTGTTTTTT. It encodes CASSLAPGTFNTGELFF.